A selection of T cell receptor beta chains follows, all from one sample in a study of a mutant IDH1 vaccine in newly diagnosed glioma. Sequencing used immunoSEQ multiplex PCR; TCRdb keeps in-frame clones, though not all of them. The data contain just under 95,000 clones, around three quarters of them singletons. Sequencing used PBMCs, obtained from a glioma patient treated with radiotherapy, temozolomide or both. Source of these receptors: a man aged 35 to 55 with glioma. The CDR3 runs from the conserved cysteine through the conserved F or W.

TRBV19	CASSTLTSVNTQYF
TRBV2	CASLDGMSYKAFF
TRBV19	CASSIVGFNQPQHF
TRBV7-9	CASSLGTETRKLFF
TRBV7-2	CASSFQGGGINNEQFF
TRBV4-2	CASGRTSGITGELFF
TRBV19	CASSGRGLNIQYF
TRBV5-1	CASSSGLVNEQFF
TRBV25-1	CASSESGYQETQYF
TRBV29-1	CSVGSGGTIGELFF
TRBV5-1	CASSWGGRGYSYEQYF
TRBV5-1	CASSLSGGVEKLFF
TRBV28	CASSSRGLTRETQYF
TRBV5-1	CASSLGGPNQPQHF
TRBV9	CASSVATVSQETQYF
TRBV4-3	CASSRDRLRYEQYF
TRBV5-1	CASSPRQVADTQYF
TRBV2	CASSSARQGSGSPLHF
TRBV6-1	CASRTGYTDTQYF
TRBV5-4	CASSEAGTDRGRRGTQYF
TRBV7-2	CASSLYGGTGELFF
TRBV7-8	CASSLKRLAVYEQYF
TRBV6-5	CASSYRETGYEQYF
TRBV5-6	CASSKRLNTEAFF
TRBV10-1	CASSGQPNYGYTF
TRBV19	CASSSSYYGYTF
TRBV19	CASSIREDEKLFF
TRBV21-1	CASSKAARTGTNEKLFF
TRBV6-1	CASSERGQENEKLFF
TRBV6-1	CASREGISNQPQHF
TRBV12-5	CASGPDSQETQYF
TRBV25-1	CASSDGQGLYSTDTQYF
TRBV5-4	CASSLPSGVLNEQFF
TRBV19	CASSTHSGDLGGELFF
TRBV10-1	CASSESTGGRWYGYTF
TRBV6-5	CASSYLEANEQFF
TRBV7-8	CASTGLIGTGGELFF
TRBV11-2	CASSPQSNTGELFF
TRBV10-3	CAIRDREETQYF
TRBV6-6	CASSPSNGYTEAFF
TRBV19	CASSIGPPGPGTEAFF
TRBV5-4	CASSSRIPTGELFF
TRBV19	CASSIEHLRATEAFF